This TCR beta chain appears in the sequencing data of a study of T cells in Graves' hyperthyroidism and ophthalmopathy. For the study at large: Before treatment of any kind, peripheral blood was taken at initial diagnosis.

TCR beta CDR3 regions were amplified from RNA transcripts. First-round RT-PCR of the TCR CDR3 relied on the HTBI primer set. One entry per CDR3 protein, called by TCRdb with MiXCR from the multiplex PCR reads. Among 350,000 to 400,000 distinct CDR3 sequences listed, 15% were seen once. Concerning this clonotype: Its antigen remains unidentified.

The study defined stable Graves' hyperthyroidism as no ophthalmopathy progression within 18 months. Lactation, pregnancy, other autoimmune disease or uncontrolled infection led to exclusion of patients. The germline V gene has CDR1 MNHEY and CDR2 SVGAGI. The V gene lost 0 bases and the J gene lost 3 bases, with 13 bases spanning the gap. There are 16 residues in the CDR3. Study observations and caveats: Blood held most thyroid clonotypes expanded above 0.001 frequency.

The TCR originated in a woman in her twenties or thirties with Graves' hyperthyroidism. This rearrangement joins TRBV6-5 to TRBJ2-3; unclear D gene. Sequencing used blood. The CDR3 region is CASSYSPGRGTDTQYF. The CDR3, as DNA: TGTGCCAGCAGTTACTCGCCGGGTAGAGGAACAGATACGCAGTATTTT.